The 10 T cell receptor beta chains presented below share a single source sample, sequenced in a study of cytomegalovirus exposure and HLA in healthy donors. Vbeta (60) and Jbeta (13) primers were used in the PCR. Measured with immunoSEQ multiplex PCR; TCRdb has only the in-frame clones, and not every one. The sample has about 160,000 clones, roughly 84% seen once. Sequenced material: PBMCs. These receptors originate from a boy between 2 and 10 years old in good health and CMV-seronegative.

This rearrangement joins TRBV18 to TRBJ2-4; 7 bases are shared with TRBD2. Germline assignment: CDR1 KGHSH and CDR2 LQKENI. This CDR3 has 16 amino acids. Trimming at V came to 6 bases and at J to 0 bases, leaving 8 bases not matched to a gene. CDR3 sequence: CASSSGRGLAKNIQYF. Here the CDR3 DNA reads TGTGCCAGCTCGTCAGGGCGGGGGTTAGCCAAAAACATTCAGTACTTC.

The chain has TRBV29-1 and TRBJ1-1; tentative D call: TRBD1 (5 bases). The CDR3 is 13 amino acids. Germline CDR1 and CDR2: SQVTM and ANQGSEA. V was pared by 6 bases and J by 4 bases, with 15 bases between. CDR3 amino acids: CSVAPGFVTEAFF. The DNA for the CDR3 is TGCAGCGTAGCACCAGGGTTTGTCACTGAAGCTTTCTTT.

Comments on this clone: An end of the junction differs from the germline gene, which may be a read error. The J gene is TRBJ2-7, the V gene TRBV4-3, with TRBD1 matching 10 bases. The CDR3 has 16 amino acids. Germline V CDR1 and CDR2: LGHNA, YSLEER. CDR3 in DNA: TGCGCCGGCAGCCAAACACCGGGACAGGGGCTAAACGAGCAGTACTTC. Encoded protein: CAGSQTPGQGLNEQYF.

CDR3 sequence: CASSQGQWGQTGELFF. The CDR3 region has the DNA TGCGCCAGCAGCCAAGGTCAATGGGGACAGACCGGGGAGCTGTTTTTT. The chain joins TRBV4-3 to TRBJ2-2, with 7 nucleotides matching TRBD1. J gave up 5 bases and V 1 base, and 7 bases lay outside the gene matches. Per the germline V gene, CDR1 is LGHNA and CDR2 is YSLEER. The CDR3 consists of 16 residues.

The chain carries TRBV10-3 and TRBJ1-1; 8 nucleotides line up with TRBD1. The CDR3 contains 17 residues. After removal of 4 bases from V and 1 base from J, the junction contained 11 bases not matched to a gene. Per germline, CDR1 ENHRY and CDR2 SYGVKD. The CDR3 coding sequence is TGTGCCATCAGTGTCACCCGGGACAGGCCAGAGAACACTGAAGCTTTCTTT. Encoded protein: CAISVTRDRPENTEAFF.

The CDR3 DNA follows: TGCGCCAGCAGCCTAGAGGGGGGGGAAGATACGCAGTATTTT. This translates into CASSLEGGEDTQYF. The rearrangement uses TRBV4-1 and TRBJ2-3; possible D gene TRBD2, 7 bases. The CDR3 has 14 amino acids. Trimming took off 4 bases at V and 5 bases at J, with 13 bases between the two ends. Germline loops: CDR1 MGHRA, CDR2 YSYEKL.

The chain recombines TRBV7-8 with TRBJ2-1; weak D call: TRBD1 (6 bases). Germline CDR1 reads SGHVS; CDR2 reads FQNEAQ. This CDR3 is built from 12 residues. Trimming shortened V by 4 bases and J by 9 bases, and 10 bases separated the two germline ends. The CDR3 sequence is CASSYSTGEQFF. The CDR3 DNA follows: TGTGCCAGCAGCTATTCGACAGGTGAGCAGTTCTTC.

V and J are TRBV9 and TRBJ1-1, with 7 bases lining up with TRBD1. Germline CDR1 reads SGDLS; CDR2 reads YYNGEE. J lost 4 bases, V lost 5 bases, and 5 bases had no gene match. The CDR3 contains 13 residues. Written as DNA, the CDR3 is TGTGCCAGCAGTCTGACAGGGATCACTGAAGCTTTCTTT. Amino acids: CASSLTGITEAFF. Looking up the rest from reference TRBV9 and TRBJ1-1 gives the full variable domain: DSGVTQTPKHLITATGQRVTLRCSPRSGDLSVYWYQQSLDQGLQFLIQYYNGEERAKGNILERFSAQQFPDLHSELNLSSLELGDSALYFCASSLTGITEAFFGQGTRLTVV.

This clone was observed a handful of times. V and J are TRBV7-2 and TRBJ1-3, with TRBD1 identical over 10 bases. Germline V gene sequence: CDR1 SGHTA, CDR2 FQGNSA. The CDR3 is 17 residues long. V dropped 5 bases and J dropped 4; count of bases not matched to a gene: 11. CDR3 sequence: CASSISLGQGRGNTIYF. In DNA form, the CDR3 reads TGTGCCAGCAGCATCTCACTGGGACAGGGGAGAGGAAACACCATATATTTT.

In its sample, this clone was seen a few times. This chain connects TRBV11-3 to TRBJ2-2, with 9 bases identical to TRBD1. This CDR3 has 15 amino acids. Germline values: CDR1 SGHNT, CDR2 YENEEA. Germline trimming cut 5 bases from V and 1 base from J; bases unmatched to any gene: 2. CDR3 sequence reads: CASSPGQGNTGELFF. As DNA, the CDR3 is TGTGCCAGCAGCCCGGGACAGGGGAACACCGGGGAGCTGTTTTTT.